The TCR beta chain under discussion was sequenced for a study of Ad26.COV2.S vaccination and SARS-CoV-2 variants. The CDR3 contains 12 residues. Trimming stripped 3 bases from V and 6 bases from J, with 6 bases between. Germline V CDR1 and CDR2: SGHDT, YYEEEE. Study results and caveats: Placebo recipients showed lower spike-specific TCR breadth than vaccinees.

The treatment here: roughly 20 received Ad26.COV2.S at low or high dose, single or two shots; roughly 5 received placebo; per-sample allocation not given. Collection of samples fell on day 63 after the first vaccine or placebo injection. About this clone: As yet, its antigen is unknown.

Sequencing was performed with immunoSEQ multiplex PCR; in TCRdb, only in-frame clones are kept and a portion is missing. Counted here are 290,000 or so clones, about 89% occurring once; the ten biggest clones make up around 3%. Sequences were derived from peripheral blood, sampled in a trial of Ad26.COV2.S vaccine versus placebo. The clonotype comes from a person between 18 and 60 years old who received the Ad26.COV2.S COVID-19 vaccine or a placebo. The genes are TRBV5-6 and TRBJ2-2; unclear D gene. CDR3 in DNA: TGTGCCAGCAGCTGGCTATCCGGGGAGCTGTTTTTT. Encoded protein: CASSWLSGELFF.